A selection of T cell receptor beta chains follows, all from one sample in a study of blood T cells in healthy people across ages. From the 5' RACE reads, TCRdb called clonotypes with MiXCR, one entry per CDR3 protein. Among 550,000 to 750,000 distinct CDR3 sequences listed, more than 20% were seen once. Sample: blood. These receptors came from a man between 65 and 85 years old in good health. The CDR3 runs from the conserved cysteine through the conserved F or W. The D gene is left open where the match is weak. Part of the rows lack a size; the others show once, few, many or a class for expanded clones.

cdr3_nt cdr3_aa clone_size d_call j_call v_call
TGTGCCAGCAGTGCGTCCGGAGATTACAATGAGCAGTTCTTC CASSASGDYNEQFF NA NA TRBJ2-1 TRBV12-3/TRBV12-4
TGCGCCAGCAGCTTGAGCACGTTGAACACTGAAGCTTTCTTT CASSLSTLNTEAFF once NA TRBJ1-1 TRBV5-1
TGCGCCAGCAGCCAAGATTACCCGCAGGGTTTCTCTGGGGCCAACGTCCTGACTTTC CASSQDYPQGFSGANVLTF NA NA TRBJ2-6 TRBV4-3
TGTGCCAGCAGCCAAGAAGGGACAGATATTAACTATGGCTACACCTTC CASSQEGTDINYGYTF few TRBD1 TRBJ1-2 TRBV3-1
TGTGCCAGCAGCTCCCGCCCTAGCGGGAGCTCCTACAATGAGCAGTTCTTC CASSSRPSGSSYNEQFF few TRBD2 TRBJ2-1 TRBV7-2
TGTGCCAGCAGTGATTATTACAGGGGCGACGAGCAGTACTTC CASSDYYRGDEQYF few TRBD1 TRBJ2-7 TRBV25-1
TGCGCCAGCAGCCAAGAGCCAGGGGGCGCAGATACGCAGTATTTT CASSQEPGGADTQYF NA TRBD1 TRBJ2-3 TRBV4-3
TGCAGTGCTAGTTTAGCGGGAGAGGGAGATACGCAGTATTTT CSASLAGEGDTQYF once TRBD2 TRBJ2-3 TRBV20-1
TGTGCCAGCAGCCTTGGGACCACAAAAGGCCAAGAGACCCAGTACTTC CASSLGTTKGQETQYF few NA TRBJ2-5 TRBV3-1
TGCGCCAGCAGCTTAGGAGACAGGGAGGGAGAGACCCAGTACTTC CASSLGDREGETQYF many NA TRBJ2-5 TRBV5-1
TGTGCCAGCAGCTTAGGATCTAGCGGGAGTGCAGCCTACAATGAGCAGTTCTTC CASSLGSSGSAAYNEQFF few TRBD2 TRBJ2-1 TRBV11-2
TGTGCTAGTGGTTTGGTAGTGCTTTCTCTAGCATTAAACAATGAGCAGTTCTTC CASGLVVLSLALNNEQFF NA NA TRBJ2-1 TRBV12-5
TGCAGCGTTGGGGACAGGGGTATCTCTGGGGCCAACGTCCTGACTTTC CSVGDRGISGANVLTF NA TRBD1 TRBJ2-6 TRBV29-1
TGCGCCAGCAGTGATGGGGTACGATCACCCCTCCACTTT CASSDGVRSPLHF few NA TRBJ1-6 TRBV10-2
TGTGCCAGCAGCCGGGACACCCTTTCCCAGTACTTC CASSRDTLSQYF NA NA TRBJ2-5 TRBV7-9
TGTGCCAGCTTCACAGGACAGGGAGCCTACGAGCAGTACTTC CASFTGQGAYEQYF NA TRBD1 TRBJ2-7 TRBV28
TGCAGTGCAGACCGGGGGACTTCTGCCTACAATGAGCAGTTCTTC CSADRGTSAYNEQFF NA NA TRBJ2-1 TRBV20-1
TGTGCCAGCAGTGCTGCGTGGGGATCTAATGAAAAACTGTTTTTT CASSAAWGSNEKLFF NA NA TRBJ1-4 TRBV12-3/TRBV12-4
TGTGCCAGCAGCCAAGGATCTAACACTGAAGCTTTCTTT CASSQGSNTEAFF many NA TRBJ1-1 TRBV3-1
TGCGCCAGCAGCCAAGACCCAAGCGGGCCTATCTACGAGCAGTACTTC CASSQDPSGPIYEQYF NA NA TRBJ2-7 TRBV4-3
TGCAGTGCTAGCCCGGGAAGGAATTCACCCCTCCACTTT CSASPGRNSPLHF NA NA TRBJ1-6 TRBV20-1
TGTGCCAGCAGCGAGGACTCTAGCTCCTACGAGCAGTACTTC CASSEDSSSYEQYF NA NA TRBJ2-7 TRBV9
TGTGCCAGCAGCGAGGGGGGGCGGACCTACGAGCAGTACTTC CASSEGGRTYEQYF NA NA TRBJ2-7 TRBV7-9
TGTGCCAGCAGTCCCTCTGGAAACACCATATATTTT CASSPSGNTIYF many NA TRBJ1-3 TRBV18
TGTGCCAGTAGTATTTACGCGGGAGGAGGGATTACAGATACGCAGTATTTT CASSIYAGGGITDTQYF NA TRBD2 TRBJ2-3 TRBV19
TGTGCCGCCACCGGACTGCGGGGGACTAATGAGCAGTTCTTC CAATGLRGTNEQFF few TRBD2 TRBJ2-1 TRBV7-9
TGTGCCAGCAGCTCGAACCAGGGGGCCCCCTCTCTCGAGCAGTACTTC CASSSNQGAPSLEQYF NA TRBD1 TRBJ2-7 TRBV9
TGTGCCAGCAAGAGGGCGGAAAACATTCAGTACTTC CASKRAENIQYF few NA TRBJ2-4 TRBV6-6
TGCAGTGCCCGGGACTTGCGGGACTACGAGCAGTGCTTC CSARDLRDYEQCF few TRBD2 TRBJ2-5 TRBV20-1
TGTGCCAGCAGTTACTCGAGAGACTACGCGAGGGGGAATTCGGATACGCAGTATTTT CASSYSRDYARGNSDTQYF few NA TRBJ2-3 TRBV6-2/TRBV6-3
TGCAGCGTTGAAGCGGGACTTCCCTACGAGCAGTACTTC CSVEAGLPYEQYF few NA TRBJ2-7 TRBV29-1
TGTGCCAGCAGACCCGGACAGGAGAACACCGGGGAGCTGTTTTTT CASRPGQENTGELFF few TRBD1 TRBJ2-2 TRBV12-3/TRBV12-4
TGTGCCAGCAGCCAAGATTGGTCGGTGACTAGTGATCGGGACAATGAGCAGTTCTTC CASSQDWSVTSDRDNEQFF NA NA TRBJ2-1 TRBV14
TGCGCCAGCAGCCAGGCAGGCTATAGCAATCAGCCCCAGCATTTT CASSQAGYSNQPQHF NA NA TRBJ1-5 TRBV5-1
TGTGCCAGCAGTGAATCAGGGTACATCTATAGCAATCAGCCCCAGCATTTT CASSESGYIYSNQPQHF NA NA TRBJ1-5 TRBV25-1
TGCAGTGCTGGACTCGCAGGGGGCGGCTACGAGCAGTACTTC CSAGLAGGGYEQYF NA TRBD1 TRBJ2-7 TRBV20-1
TGTGCCAGCAGCGTCAGGGAAGGCGGGGAGCTGTTTTTT CASSVREGGELFF NA NA TRBJ2-2 TRBV5-4
TGCGCCAGCAGCTTGGCCAAAGGGACAGGGAGAGAGGAAAAACTGTTTTTT CASSLAKGTGREEKLFF NA TRBD1 TRBJ1-4 TRBV5-1
TGCAGCGTTGATGCAGGGGCGATAGATACGCAGTATTTT CSVDAGAIDTQYF NA NA TRBJ2-3 TRBV29-1
TGTGCCAGCAGGGCTAGCGGCAATGAGCAGTTCTTC CASRASGNEQFF few TRBD2 TRBJ2-1 TRBV6-1
TGCAGTGCGGGCAGCGGGGAGAATAATGAAAAACTGTTTTTT CSAGSGENNEKLFF few NA TRBJ1-4 TRBV20-1
TGTGCCAGCAGCCTACTAGCGGGGCGGGGTGAGCAGTTCTTC CASSLLAGRGEQFF once TRBD2 TRBJ2-1 TRBV7-9